This T cell receptor (beta chain) was documented in a study of patients and donors after allogeneic stem cell transplantation (dated by TCRdb to about 2020). This clonotype has just a few counts. What antigen it recognizes has not been identified. Within one base of it there is no much larger clone, and no base qualities were kept. Between the V and J ends, shortened by 0 bases and 2 bases respectively, the junction contains 8 bases. The germline V gene specifies KGHDR as CDR1 and SFDVKD as CDR2. CDR3 length: 15 amino acids, cysteine to phenylalanine. The entry retains the CDR3 DNA only, 45 bases that are in frame from base 1. Library creation used RT-PCR. Data came from a NextSeq 550. The public reads were quality trimmed at Q25 with fastp and then assembled into clones with MiXCR by TCRdb, keeping productive beta chains. Here each entry gathers all rows of one CDR3 protein and keeps the most common genes and DNA. This sample has roughly 960,000 distinct CDR3 sequences in its table, and approximately 18% of those were observed once. Roughly 6% of the sample is taken by the ten largest.

The sequencing input was blood, either unsorted or a sorted T cell fraction (not recorded which). This sequence originates from a human donor who was either an allogeneic HSCT recipient or a stem cell or donor lymphocyte infusion donor (not recorded which). It is not recorded whose cells these are; they may come from a transplant donor. The chain joins TRBV24-1 to TRBJ2-3; no D gene can be assigned with confidence. The DNA sequence is as follows: TGTGCCACCAGTGATTTGCGTTCGCTCACAGATACGCAGTATTTT. Its coded protein is CATSDLRSLTDTQYF.